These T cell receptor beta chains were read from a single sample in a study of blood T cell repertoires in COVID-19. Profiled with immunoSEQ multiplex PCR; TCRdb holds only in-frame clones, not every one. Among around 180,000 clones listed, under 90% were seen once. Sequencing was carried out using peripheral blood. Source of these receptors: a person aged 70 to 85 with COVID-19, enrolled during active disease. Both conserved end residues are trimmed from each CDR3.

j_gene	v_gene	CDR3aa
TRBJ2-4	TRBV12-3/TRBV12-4	ASTETGNIQY
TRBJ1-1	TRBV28	ASRRALDSEAF
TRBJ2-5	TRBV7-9	ASSPRGTGDQETQY
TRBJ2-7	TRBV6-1	ASSDKRGLALAYEQY
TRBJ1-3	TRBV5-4	ASSPVPGQARGNTIY
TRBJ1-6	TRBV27	ASSLSIRGSYNSPLH
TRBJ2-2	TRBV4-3	ASSQAPGQSNTGELF
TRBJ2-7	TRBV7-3	ASSPSSGASYEQY
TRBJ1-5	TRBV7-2	ASSPGQGNQPQH
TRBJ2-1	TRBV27	ASSFGGSGVNEQF
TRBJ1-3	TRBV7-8	ASSPVASSGNTIY
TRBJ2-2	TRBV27	ASRLTGGVFTGELF
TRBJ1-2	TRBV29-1	SVEDQASNYGYT
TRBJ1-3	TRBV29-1	SVVQGVTGNTIY
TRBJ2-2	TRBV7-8	ASSPRVSLASLTNTGELF
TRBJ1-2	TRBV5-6	ASSLVTGSYGYT
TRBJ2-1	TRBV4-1	ASSLTGSTYNEQF
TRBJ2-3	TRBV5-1	ASSLDLTREY
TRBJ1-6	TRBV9	ASSPYLDRYNSPLH
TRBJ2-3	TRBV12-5	ASGLGHGLAGGRRRPDTQY
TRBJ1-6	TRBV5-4	ASSPRTGENSPLH
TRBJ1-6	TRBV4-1	ASSQDLGRRNSPLH
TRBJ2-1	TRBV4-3	ASSQERGGLNEQF
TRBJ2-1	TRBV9	ASSARFGEPRSYNEQF
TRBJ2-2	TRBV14	ASSQLRDTGELF
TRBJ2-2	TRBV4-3	ASSQGLAGGLGTGELF
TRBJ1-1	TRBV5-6	ASSLGGQTNTEAF
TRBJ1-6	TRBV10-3	ASQRDRDSPLH
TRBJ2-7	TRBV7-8	ASRGRNYEQY
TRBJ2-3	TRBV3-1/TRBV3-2	ASSQRDGGGRISTDTQY
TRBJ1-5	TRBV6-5	ASSYSRHYSNQPQH
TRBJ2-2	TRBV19	ATVSLTGELF
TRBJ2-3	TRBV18	ASSTYMASTDTQY
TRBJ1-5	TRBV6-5	ASTGFRLNNQPQH
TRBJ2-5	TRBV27	ASPPREETQY
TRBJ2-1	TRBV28	ASSPRGKAHNEQF
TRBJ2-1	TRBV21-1	AVTSVSSYNEQF
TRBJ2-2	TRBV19	ASIERGGFTGELF
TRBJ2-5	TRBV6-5	ASSQGQGGETQY
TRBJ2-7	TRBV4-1	ASSQGQGSYEQY
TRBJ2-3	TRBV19	ASSIGGQGLSDTQY
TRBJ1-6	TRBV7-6	ASSLSWEGNSPLH
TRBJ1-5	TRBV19	ASRTAPDQPQH
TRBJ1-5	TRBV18	ASSLDRGTPQH
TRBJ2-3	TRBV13	ASNGGSDTQY
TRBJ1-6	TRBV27	ASSFRASGSPLH